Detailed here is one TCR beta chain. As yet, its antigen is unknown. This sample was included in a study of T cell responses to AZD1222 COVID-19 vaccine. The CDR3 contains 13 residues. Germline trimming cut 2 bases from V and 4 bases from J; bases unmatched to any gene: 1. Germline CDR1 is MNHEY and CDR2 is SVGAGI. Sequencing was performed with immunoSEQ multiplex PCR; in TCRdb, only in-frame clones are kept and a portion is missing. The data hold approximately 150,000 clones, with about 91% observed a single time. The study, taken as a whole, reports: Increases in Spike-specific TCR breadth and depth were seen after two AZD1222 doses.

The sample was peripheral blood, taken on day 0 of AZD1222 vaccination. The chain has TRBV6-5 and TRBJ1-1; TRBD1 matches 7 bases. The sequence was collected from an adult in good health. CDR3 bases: TGTGCCAGCAGTTACGAGGGGGCCACTGAAGCTTTCTTT. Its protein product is CASSYEGATEAFF.